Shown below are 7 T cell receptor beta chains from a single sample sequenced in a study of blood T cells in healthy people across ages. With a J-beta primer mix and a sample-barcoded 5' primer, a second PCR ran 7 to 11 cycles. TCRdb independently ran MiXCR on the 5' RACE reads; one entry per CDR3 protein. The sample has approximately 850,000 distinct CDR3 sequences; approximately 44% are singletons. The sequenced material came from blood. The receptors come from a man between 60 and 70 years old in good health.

CDR3 region: CAWSVTGHPNTEAFF. CDR3 bases: TGTGCCTGGAGCGTTACGGGACACCCGAACACTGAAGCTTTCTTT. The J gene is TRBJ1-1, the V gene TRBV30; D may be TRBD1 (6 bases). CDR1 and CDR2 (germline): GTSNPN, SVGIG (reference sequence). The length of the CDR3 is 15 residues. Trimming removed 3 bases at V and 1 base at J, with 15 bases between.

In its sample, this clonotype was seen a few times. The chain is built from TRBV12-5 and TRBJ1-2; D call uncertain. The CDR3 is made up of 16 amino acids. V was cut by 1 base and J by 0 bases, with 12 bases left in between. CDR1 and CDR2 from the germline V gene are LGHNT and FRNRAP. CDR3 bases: TGTGCTAGTGGTTTGGAGACCAGGATTACTAACTATGGCTACACCTTC. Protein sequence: CASGLETRITNYGYTF.

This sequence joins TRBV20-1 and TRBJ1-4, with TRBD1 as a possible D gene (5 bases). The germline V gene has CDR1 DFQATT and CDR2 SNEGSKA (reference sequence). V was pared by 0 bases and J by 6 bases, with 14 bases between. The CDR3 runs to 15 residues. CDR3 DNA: TGCAGTGCTAGAGATCCAACAGGCCTGGATGAAAAACTGTTTTTT. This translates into CSARDPTGLDEKLFF.

For the CDR3, the DNA is TGTGCCAGCAGGGGGACAGGGGTATGGGACACTGAAGCTTTCTTT. Amino acids: CASRGTGVWDTEAFF. V gene TRBV2 combines with J gene TRBJ1-1; TRBD1 matches 10 bases. Trimming removed 6 bases from V and 3 bases from J; junction bases left unmatched: 7. The CDR3 spans 15 residues. CDR1 and CDR2 from the germline V gene are SNHLY and FYNNEI.

This CDR3 reads CATSRVTGLAEAFF. CDR3 in DNA: TGTGCCACCAGCAGAGTGACAGGTTTGGCTGAAGCTTTCTTT. The chain combines TRBV15 with TRBJ1-1; weak D call: TRBD1 (6 bases). V was clipped by 1 base and J by 6 bases, with 12 bases between them. CDR1 and CDR2 (germline): LNHNV, YYDKDF (reference sequence). This CDR3 contains 14 residues.

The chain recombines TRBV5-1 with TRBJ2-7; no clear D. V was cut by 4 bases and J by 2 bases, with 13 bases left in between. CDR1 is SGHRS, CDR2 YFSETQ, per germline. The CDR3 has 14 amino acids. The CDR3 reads CASSKDPLPYEQYF. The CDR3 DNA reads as TGCGCCAGCAGCAAAGACCCACTTCCCTACGAGCAGTACTTC.

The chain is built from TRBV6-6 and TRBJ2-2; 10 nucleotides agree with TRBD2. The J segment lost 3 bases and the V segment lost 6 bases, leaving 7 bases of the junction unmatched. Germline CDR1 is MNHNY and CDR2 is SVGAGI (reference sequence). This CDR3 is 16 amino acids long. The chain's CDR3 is CASSPLAGAYTGELFF. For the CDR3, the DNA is TGTGCCAGCAGCCCTCTAGCGGGGGCTTACACCGGGGAGCTGTTTTTT.